Following are 18 T cell receptor beta chains from one sample sequenced in a study of vaccination effects on CD4 cells after COVID-19. With the ViraFEST assay, the study expanded antigen-specific CD4+ T cells using viral peptide pools, then sequenced them. Culture proceeded for 10 days, and CD4+ T cells were then isolated. The antigens these receptors bind are not known. Produced via immunoSEQ multiplex PCR; TCRdb's table is partial and in-frame only. The sample consists of 23,000 or so clones, around 70% of them appearing once. Sample: CD4+ T cells from PBMCs cultured with HCoV-229E spike peptides, taken before COVID-19 vaccination. The receptors originated from a human donor who received a COVID-19 vaccine.

The chain combines TRBV25-1 with TRBJ2-3, with D tentatively TRBD1 (5 bases). The V gene lost 3 bases and the J gene lost 4 bases, with 14 bases spanning the gap. Germline assignment: CDR1 MGHDK and CDR2 SYGVNS. This CDR3 has 15 amino acids. CDR3 in DNA: TGTGCCAGCAGTGACCTCCGGCAGGGTTCAGATACGCAGTATTTT. Protein product: CASSDLRQGSDTQYF.

This clone was detected only a few times. The chain employs TRBV4-1 and TRBJ2-2; 7 bases are shared with TRBD1. V lost 0 bases and J lost 6; bases outside the gene matches: 10. This CDR3 has 17 residues. Per germline, CDR1 MGHRA and CDR2 YSYEKL. This chain's CDR3 is CASSQDGAGGRSGELFF. For the CDR3, the DNA is TGCGCCAGCAGCCAAGATGGCGCAGGGGGTAGGTCCGGGGAGCTGTTTTTT.

The sample holds a few counts of this clone. The gene calls are TRBV30 and TRBJ1-4, with TRBD1 matching over 11 bases. Trimming took 3 bases from V and 7 from J; bases not matched to a gene: 7. Germline V gene lookup returns CDR1 GTSNPN and CDR2 SVGIG (reference sequence). The CDR3 contains 15 residues. The CDR3 DNA reads TGTGCCTGGAGGCCGCCGGACAGGGGGCTTGAAAAACTGTTTTTT. It is translated as CAWRPPDRGLEKLFF.

This clone was seen a handful of times. One end of the junction does not line up with germline, which may come from a read error. The CDR3 sequence is CASSIRAAAILF. Written as DNA, the CDR3 is TGTGCCAGCAGTATAAGGGCCGCGGCAATCCTCTTC. The chain uses TRBV7-9 and TRBJ2-1; unclear D gene. Per the germline V gene, CDR1 is SEHNR and CDR2 is FQNEAQ (reference sequence). This CDR3 is 12 amino acids long.

The chain links TRBV2 to TRBJ1-5, with D hard to call. The CDR3 is made up of 12 amino acids. V shed 6 bases and J shed 6 bases, with 9 bases lying between them. Germline V gene data show CDR1 as SNHLY and CDR2 as FYNNEI. The CDR3 here is CASRQVTQPQHF. The CDR3 DNA is TGTGCCAGCAGGCAGGTGACTCAGCCCCAGCATTTT. Complete variable domain (other parts from reference TRBV2 and TRBJ1-5): EPEVTQTPSHQVTQMGQEVILRCVPISNHLYFYWYRQILGQKVEFLVSFYNNEISEKSEIFDDQFSVERPDGSNFTLKIRSTKLEDSAMYFCASRQVTQPQHFGDGTRLSIL.

The V gene is TRBV2, the J gene TRBJ2-3; no firm D call. Germline lookup yields CDR1 SNHLY and CDR2 FYNNEI. CDR3 length: 13 residues. Trimming removed 6 bases at V and 2 bases at J, with 9 bases between. For the CDR3, the DNA is TGTGCCAGCAGCGCCCCTTTCACAGATACGCAGTATTTT. This gives the protein CASSAPFTDTQYF.

The rearrangement joins TRBV27 to TRBJ1-6; D remains ambiguous. Germline V gene lookup returns CDR1 MNHEY and CDR2 SMNVEV (reference sequence). The germline V and J ends were trimmed by 1 base and 8 bases, with 12 bases remaining between them. The CDR3 has 15 residues. DNA of the CDR3: TGTGCCAGCAGTTTATATGGGGTTGCGCATTCACCCCTCCACTTT. Translating gives CASSLYGVAHSPLHF.

The chain couples TRBV5-1 to TRBJ2-3; TRBD2 matches at 13 bases. This CDR3 region has 17 residues. The germline V gene encodes CDR1 SGHRS and CDR2 YFSETQ. Germline trimming cut 4 bases from V and 1 base from J; bases unmatched to any gene: 6. This chain's CDR3 is CASSTGLAGPRTDTQYF. The CDR3 DNA is TGCGCCAGCAGCACGGGACTAGCGGGGCCCCGCACAGATACGCAGTATTTT.

In its sample, this clone was seen a few times. This chain joins TRBV5-1 and TRBJ2-7; D may be TRBD1 (6 bases). Trimming left V 4 bases short and J 2 bases short, with 13 bases between. CDR1 SGHRS and CDR2 YFSETQ come from the germline V gene. CDR3 length: 14 amino acids. CDR3 sequence (DNA): TGCGCCAGCAGCCGGACAGCTGGAACCTACGAGCAGTACTTC. This encodes CASSRTAGTYEQYF.

This clone was counted between two and nine times. CDR3 amino acids: CASSRTGEGYTF. CDR3 DNA sequence: TGTGCCAGCAGCCGGACAGGGGAAGGCTACACCTTC. The rearrangement links TRBV12-3 or TRBV12-4 to TRBJ1-2; 9 bases match TRBD1. Trimming removed 6 bases from V and 8 bases from J; junction bases left unmatched: 4. There are 12 residues in the CDR3.

This chain links TRBV5-1 with TRBJ2-1; no reliable D call. This CDR3 region has 12 residues. The germline V gene has CDR1 SGHRS and CDR2 YFSETQ. The ends were cut back, 5 bases at V and 9 bases at J, with 12 bases in the middle. CDR3 sequence reads: CASRVVGSEQFF. The CDR3 region has the DNA TGCGCCAGCAGGGTAGTAGGCTCTGAGCAGTTCTTC.

The J gene is TRBJ2-7, the V gene TRBV25-1, with 9 bases fitting TRBD1. V shed 2 bases, J shed 2 bases, and the junction held 7 bases outside the gene matches. Germline V gene lookup returns CDR1 MGHDK and CDR2 SYGVNS. The CDR3 totals 16 residues. The CDR3 DNA reads as TGTGCCAGCAGTGAAGACTCCGGGACAGGGACCTACGAGCAGTACTTC. Protein product: CASSEDSGTGTYEQYF.

This clone occurred a few times. This chain uses TRBV4-1 with TRBJ2-2; D is possibly TRBD2 (6 bases). This CDR3 region has 16 residues. The V gene's germline CDR1 is MGHRA and CDR2 YSYEKL. The V gene lost 1 base and the J gene lost 5 bases, with 14 bases spanning the gap. CDR3 sequence (DNA): TGCGCCAGCAGCCAAGTGTTGGTCGCGGGGACCGGGGAGCTGTTTTTT. Translating it yields CASSQVLVAGTGELFF.

The chain uses TRBV6-5 and TRBJ1-5; 7 nucleotides align to TRBD1. Germline trimming cut 6 bases from V and 5 bases from J; bases unmatched to any gene: 4. Germline V CDR1 and CDR2: MNHEY, SVGAGI. The CDR3 is 13 residues long. The CDR3 spells CASSPDRDQPQHF. CDR3 coding DNA: TGTGCCAGCAGCCCAGACAGGGATCAGCCCCAGCATTTT.

V is TRBV7-6 and J is TRBJ2-3; D call uncertain. CDR1 and CDR2 from the germline V gene are SGHVS and FNYEAQ. This CDR3 has 15 amino acids. V lost 0 bases and J lost 2, with 9 bases in between. DNA of the CDR3: TGTGCCAGCAGCTTAGCCCCCGGTGACACAGATACGCAGTATTTT. It codes for CASSLAPGDTDTQYF.

This CDR3 reads CASSLGQQEYGYTF. The CDR3 DNA is TGTGCCAGCTCACTGGGACAGCAAGAATATGGCTACACCTTC. The J gene is TRBJ1-2, the V gene TRBV18; the match to TRBD1 covers 7 bases. This CDR3 is built from 14 residues. With V trimmed by 4 bases and J by 5 bases, 7 bases remained unmatched. CDR1 KGHSH and CDR2 LQKENI come from the germline V gene.

The chain uses TRBV10-3 and TRBJ2-5; possible D gene TRBD2, 6 bases. Germline V CDR1 and CDR2: ENHRY, SYGVKD. V shed 6 bases and J shed 4 bases, with 15 bases lying between them. CDR3 length equals 14 residues. The CDR3 coding sequence is TGTGCCATCAGCCGGGACTCTCAAGGAGAGACCCAGTACTTC. Translating it yields CAISRDSQGETQYF.

The chain combines TRBV5-5 with TRBJ2-1; 8 bases map to TRBD1. Per germline, CDR1 SGHKS and CDR2 YYEKEE (reference sequence). V lost 0 bases, J lost 6 bases, and 11 bases stayed unmatched. This CDR3 has 17 residues. CDR3 DNA sequence: TGTGCCAGCAGCTTGGGTCGCGGACAGGGTAGTTTCAATGAGCAGTTCTTC. Its translation is CASSLGRGQGSFNEQFF.